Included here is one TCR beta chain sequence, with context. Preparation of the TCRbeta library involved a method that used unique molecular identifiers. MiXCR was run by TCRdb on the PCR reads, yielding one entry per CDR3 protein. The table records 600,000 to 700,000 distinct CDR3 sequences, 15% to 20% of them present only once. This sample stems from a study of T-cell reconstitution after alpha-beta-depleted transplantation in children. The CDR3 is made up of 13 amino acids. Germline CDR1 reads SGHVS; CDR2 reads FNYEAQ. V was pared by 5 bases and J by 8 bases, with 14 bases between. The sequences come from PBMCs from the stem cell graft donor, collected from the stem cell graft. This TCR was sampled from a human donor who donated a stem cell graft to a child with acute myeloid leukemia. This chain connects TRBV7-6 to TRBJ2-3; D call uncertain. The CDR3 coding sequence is TGTGCCAGCAGCCCTTACTGTGACGGTACGCAGTATTTT. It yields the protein CASSPYCDGTQYF.